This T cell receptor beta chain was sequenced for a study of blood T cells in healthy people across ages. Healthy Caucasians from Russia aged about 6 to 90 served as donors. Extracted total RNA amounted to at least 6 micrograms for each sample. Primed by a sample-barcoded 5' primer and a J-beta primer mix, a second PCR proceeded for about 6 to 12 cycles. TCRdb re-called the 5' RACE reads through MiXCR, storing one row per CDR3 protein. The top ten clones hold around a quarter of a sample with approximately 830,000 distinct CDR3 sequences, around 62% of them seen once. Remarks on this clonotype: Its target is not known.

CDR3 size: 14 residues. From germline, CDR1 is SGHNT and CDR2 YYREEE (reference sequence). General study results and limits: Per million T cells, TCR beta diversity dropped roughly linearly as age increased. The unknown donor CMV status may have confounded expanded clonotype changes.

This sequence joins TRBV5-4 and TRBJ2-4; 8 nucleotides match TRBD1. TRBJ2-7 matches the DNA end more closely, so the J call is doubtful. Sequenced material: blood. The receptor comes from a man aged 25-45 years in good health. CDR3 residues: CASSFQGAPYEQYF. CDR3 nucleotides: TGTGCCAGCAGCTTCCAGGGGGCCCCCTACGAGCAGTACTTC.